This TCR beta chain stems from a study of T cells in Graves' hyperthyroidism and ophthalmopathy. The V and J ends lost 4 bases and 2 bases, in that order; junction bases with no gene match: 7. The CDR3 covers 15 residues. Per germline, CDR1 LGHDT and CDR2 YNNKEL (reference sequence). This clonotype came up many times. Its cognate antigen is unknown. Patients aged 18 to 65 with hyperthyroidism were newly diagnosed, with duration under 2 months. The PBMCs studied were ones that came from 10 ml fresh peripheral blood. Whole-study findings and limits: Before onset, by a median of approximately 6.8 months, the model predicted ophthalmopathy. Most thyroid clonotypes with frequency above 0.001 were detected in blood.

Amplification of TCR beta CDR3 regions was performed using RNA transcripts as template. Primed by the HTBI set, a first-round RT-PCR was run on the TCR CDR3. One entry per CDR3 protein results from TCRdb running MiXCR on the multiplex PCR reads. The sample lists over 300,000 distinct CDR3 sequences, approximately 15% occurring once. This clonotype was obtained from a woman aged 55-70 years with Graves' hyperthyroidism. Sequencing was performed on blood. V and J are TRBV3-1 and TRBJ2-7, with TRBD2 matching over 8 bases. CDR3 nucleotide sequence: TGTGCCAGCAGCCCGCGACTAGCGAGTACCTACGAGCAGTACTTC. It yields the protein CASSPRLASTYEQYF.